The T cell receptor (beta chain) under discussion was sequenced for a study of identical twins. In its sample, this clonotype was seen a few times. TCRdb reanalysed the 5' RACE reads using MiXCR and keeps one entry per CDR3 protein. Among 270,000 or so distinct CDR3 sequences listed, approximately 8.3% were seen once. CDR3 size: 14 residues. V was cut by 5 bases and J by 2 bases, with 11 bases left in between. This sample was also put to use in a study of yellow fever vaccine responses in identical twins.

V and J are TRBV12-3 or TRBV12-4 and TRBJ2-3, with D maybe TRBD1 (6 bases). This TCR was sampled from a woman aged 18-29 years in good health. Sequenced material: CD8+ T cells sorted from blood. Here the CDR3 DNA reads TGTGCCAGCAGTATCCGGGACAACACAGATACGCAGTATTTT. This sequence encodes CASSIRDNTDTQYF.